The sequence of this TCR beta chain was determined in a study of blood T cells in healthy people across ages. Next came a second PCR, run for roughly 6 to 11 cycles, which used a sample-barcoded 5' primer along with a J-beta primer mix. TCRdb fed the 5' RACE reads into MiXCR, producing one record per CDR3 protein. Among fewer than 2 million distinct CDR3 sequences listed, more than 35% were seen once. The CDR3 consists of 15 residues. The germline V gene encodes CDR1 SQVTM and CDR2 ANQGSEA. This clonotype was seen more than once but under ten times. Sequence at one end of the junction differs from germline and may be a read error.

The rearrangement links TRBV29-1 to TRBJ2-4, with D possibly being TRBD1 (6 bases). The closer fit of TRBJ2-7 to the DNA end suggests the J call may be wrong. The source is a human donor in good health. Input material: blood. The CDR3 DNA is TGCGGCGTTGGAGGACAAGGGGGATACAACTACGAGCAGTACTTC. Translated: CGVGGQGGYNYEQYF.